This TCR beta chain stems from a study of PD-1 blockade in classical Hodgkin lymphoma. Notes on the study in general: Compared with healthy donors, newly diagnosed patients reportedly showed lower baseline TCR diversity. Baseline diversity in complete responders resembled that of newly diagnosed patients. The causes of the repertoire differences, possibly disease activity or prior therapy, remain undefined. Individuals initiating nivolumab under 1 year after ASCT were excluded.

Profiled with immunoSEQ multiplex PCR; TCRdb holds only in-frame clones, not every one. The table lists some 93,000 clones, approximately 83% of them singletons. Time point given: cycle 4 day 1 (C4D1), after about 6 weeks of nivolumab. Brentuximab vedotin exposure varied, and every patient relapsed after autologous stem cell transplantation. CDR1 and CDR2 from the germline V gene are ENHRY and SYGVKD. Trimming took 0 bases from V and 6 from J; bases not matched to a gene: 4. This CDR3 comprises 16 residues. Of note for this clone: Its antigen is unidentified.

The clonotype was recovered from a human donor with classical Hodgkin lymphoma. The chain links TRBV10-3 to TRBJ2-2, with 10 bases fitting TRBD2. This sample comprised peripheral blood mononuclear cells (PBMCs), obtained before the fourth cycle of nivolumab. CDR3 coding DNA: TGTGCCATCAGTGAGTCCCCTAGCGGGAGTGCCGGGGAGCTGTTTTTT. Translation gives CAISESPSGSAGELFF.